What follows is one T cell receptor beta chain and its context. The data derive from a study of blood T cell repertoires in COVID-19. The protocol was immunoSEQ multiplex PCR, while the TCRdb copy is restricted to in-frame clones and leaves out a portion. The sample lists approximately 120,000 clones; roughly 88% were seen once. The length of the CDR3 is 14 residues. Germline trimming cut 5 bases from V and 2 bases from J; bases unmatched to any gene: 5. Germline CDR1 and CDR2: MNHEY and SVGAGI. Sequences were obtained from peripheral blood. This rearrangement joins TRBV6-5 to TRBJ2-7; 8 nucleotides match TRBD2. This clonotype was obtained from a woman of 80 years or more with active or convalescent COVID-19. CDR3 in amino acids: CASSPGLATYEQYF. The CDR3 nucleotides are TGTGCCAGCAGTCCCGGACTAGCAACCTACGAGCAGTACTTC.